One TCR beta chain is described in this entry. No antigen is known for it. This sample is drawn from a study of early stage breast cancer tumors. Overall study: Invasive lobular carcinomas made up about 30% of the 12 ER+/PR+/HER2- tumors. Regarding the study as a whole: In 14 of 16 patients, blood comparison separated tumor from normal breast.

Germline-derived CDR1 and CDR2 are SGHNT and YYREEE (reference sequence). This CDR3 contains 16 residues. Sequenced by immunoSEQ multiplex PCR; TCRdb stores in-frame clones only, minus some. Among 25,000 to 35,000 clones listed, roughly 80% were seen once. The source of this sequence is a person in their sixties or seventies with breast cancer. This chain links TRBV5-4 with TRBJ2-1; 9 bases fit TRBD2. The specimen was blood. This chain's CDR3 is CAMAGGPRIEVNEQFF. The CDR3 DNA reads as TGTGCTATGGCGGGAGGGCCTCGGATAGAGGTCAATGAGCAGTTCTTC. Based on the CDR3 plus reference TRBV5-4 and TRBJ2-1, the full variable domain is ETGVTQSPTHLIKTRGQQVTLRCSSQSGHNTVSWYQQALGQGPQFIFQYYREEENGRGNFPPRFSGLQFPNYSSELNVNALELDDSALYLCAMAGGPRIEVNEQFFGPGTRLTVL.